These T cell receptor beta chains were read from a single sample in a study of blood T cell repertoires in COVID-19. The protocol was immunoSEQ multiplex PCR, while the TCRdb copy is restricted to in-frame clones and leaves out a portion. This table has fewer than 250,000 clones, roughly 84% appearing once. Source material: PBMCs or T cells enriched from blood (not recorded which). All receptors come from a woman aged 25 to 39 who had been exposed to COVID-19. Each CDR3 is given with its conserved first and last residue.

V	J	CDR3
TRBV7-8	TRBJ2-7	CASSLVGRGQWDHEQYF
TRBV5-1	TRBJ2-5	CASSLTGEETQYF
TRBV3-1/TRBV3-2	TRBJ1-6	CASSADIRSPLHF
TRBV19	TRBJ1-1	CASSIVLGRVEAFF
TRBV4-3	TRBJ1-6	CASRQGPWSPLHF
TRBV12-3/TRBV12-4	TRBJ1-1	CASTTWGETEAFF
TRBV19	TRBJ2-2	CASSMRQTAGELFF
TRBV7-9	TRBJ1-2	CASSSGLYGYTF
TRBV5-4	TRBJ1-2	CASSLRSGDGYTF
TRBV9	TRBJ2-3	CASQSTSGGANTQYF
TRBV10-3	TRBJ1-1	CASTGGSGTEAFF
TRBV20-1	TRBJ2-7	CSARWQYEQYF
TRBV13	TRBJ2-5	CASKRTSGGEETQYF
TRBV7-9	TRBJ1-5	CASSSQGRPQPQHF
TRBV7-9	TRBJ1-5	CASSSTGYSNQPQHF
TRBV9	TRBJ1-1	CASSRQGGTEAFF
TRBV5-1	TRBJ1-1	CASSLEGRGPAEAFF
TRBV19	TRBJ1-1	CASRPRDRGETNTEAFF
TRBV7-2	TRBJ1-3	CASSLGLSGNTIYF
TRBV3-1/TRBV3-2	TRBJ2-7	CASSQGNQGPIEQYF
TRBV7-2	TRBJ1-2	CASRNSPGQYGYTF